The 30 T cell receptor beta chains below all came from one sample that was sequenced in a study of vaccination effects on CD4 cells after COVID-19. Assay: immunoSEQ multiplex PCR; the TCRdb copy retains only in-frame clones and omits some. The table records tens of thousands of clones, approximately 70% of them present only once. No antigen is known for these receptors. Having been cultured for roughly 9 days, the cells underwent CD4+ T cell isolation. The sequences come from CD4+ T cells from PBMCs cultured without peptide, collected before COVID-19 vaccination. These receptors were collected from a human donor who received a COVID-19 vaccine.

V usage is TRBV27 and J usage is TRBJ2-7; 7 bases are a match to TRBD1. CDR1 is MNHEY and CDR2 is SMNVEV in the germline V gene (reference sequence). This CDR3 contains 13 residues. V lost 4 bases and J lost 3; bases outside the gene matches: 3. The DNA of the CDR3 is TGTGCCAGCAGTTGGGACAGCCGCTACGAGCAGTACTTC. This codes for CASSWDSRYEQYF.

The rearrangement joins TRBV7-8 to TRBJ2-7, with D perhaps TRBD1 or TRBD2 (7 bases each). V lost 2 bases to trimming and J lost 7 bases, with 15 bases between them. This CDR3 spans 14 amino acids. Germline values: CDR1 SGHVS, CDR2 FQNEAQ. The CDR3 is CASSLQGGPEEQYF. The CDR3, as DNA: TGTGCCAGCAGCTTACAGGGGGGGCCGGAAGAGCAGTACTTC.

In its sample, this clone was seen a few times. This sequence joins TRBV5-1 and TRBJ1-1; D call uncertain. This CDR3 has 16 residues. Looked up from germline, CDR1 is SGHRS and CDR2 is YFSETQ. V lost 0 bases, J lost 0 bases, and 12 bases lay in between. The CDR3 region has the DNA TGCGCCAGCAGCTTGGGCGAGGGAGCCATGAACACTGAAGCTTTCTTT. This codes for CASSLGEGAMNTEAFF.

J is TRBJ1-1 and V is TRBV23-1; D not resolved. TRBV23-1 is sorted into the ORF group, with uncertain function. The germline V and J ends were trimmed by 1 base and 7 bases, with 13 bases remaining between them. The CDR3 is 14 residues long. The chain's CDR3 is CASSQFGKVGEAFF. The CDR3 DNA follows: TGCGCCAGCAGTCAATTCGGGAAGGTTGGTGAAGCTTTCTTT.

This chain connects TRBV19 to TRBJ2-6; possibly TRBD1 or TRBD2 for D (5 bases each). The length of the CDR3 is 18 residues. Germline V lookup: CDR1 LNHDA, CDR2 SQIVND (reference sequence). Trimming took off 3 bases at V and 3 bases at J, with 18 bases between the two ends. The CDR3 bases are TGTGCCAGTAGTATGTCGGGGCAGGGAAGAATTGGGGCCAACGTCCTGACTTTC. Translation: CASSMSGQGRIGANVLTF.

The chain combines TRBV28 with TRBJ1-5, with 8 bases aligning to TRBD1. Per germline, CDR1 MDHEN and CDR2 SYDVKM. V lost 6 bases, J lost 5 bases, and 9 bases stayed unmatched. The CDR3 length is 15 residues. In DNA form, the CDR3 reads TGTGCCAGCAGCTCCCAGGGCAGGGGGCATCAGCCCCAGCATTTT. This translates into CASSSQGRGHQPQHF.

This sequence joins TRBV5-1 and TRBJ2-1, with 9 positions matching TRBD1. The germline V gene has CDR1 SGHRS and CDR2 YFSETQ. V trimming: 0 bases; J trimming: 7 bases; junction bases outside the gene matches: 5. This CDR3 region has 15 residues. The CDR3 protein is CASSLEGQGVNEQFF. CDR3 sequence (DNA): TGCGCCAGCAGCTTGGAGGGACAGGGTGTTAATGAGCAGTTCTTC.

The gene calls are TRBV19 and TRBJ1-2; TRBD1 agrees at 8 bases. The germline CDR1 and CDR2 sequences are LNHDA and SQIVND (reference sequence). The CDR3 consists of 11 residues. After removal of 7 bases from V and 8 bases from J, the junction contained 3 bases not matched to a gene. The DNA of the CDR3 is TGTGCCAGTAACGACAGGGGCGGCTACACCTTC. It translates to CASNDRGGYTF.

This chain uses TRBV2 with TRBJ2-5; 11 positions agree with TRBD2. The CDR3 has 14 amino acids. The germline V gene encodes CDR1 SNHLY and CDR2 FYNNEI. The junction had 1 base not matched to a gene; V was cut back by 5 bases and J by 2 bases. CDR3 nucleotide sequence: TGTGCCAGCAGTCTAGCGGGAGGACAAGAGACCCAGTACTTC. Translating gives CASSLAGGQETQYF.

For the CDR3, the DNA is TGTGCCAGCAGCCAGGGGTCCCTTGGAGGCTACACCTTC. Residues: CASSQGSLGGYTF. The rearrangement joins TRBV16 to TRBJ1-2; D is uncertain. V dropped 3 bases and J dropped 8 bases, with 13 bases sitting between them. The CDR3 is 13 amino acids. The germline CDR1 and CDR2 sequences are KGHSY and FQNENV.

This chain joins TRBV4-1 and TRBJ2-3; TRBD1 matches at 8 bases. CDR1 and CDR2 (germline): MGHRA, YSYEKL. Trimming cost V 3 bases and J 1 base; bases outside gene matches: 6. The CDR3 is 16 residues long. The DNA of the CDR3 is TGCGCCAGCAGCCAGGGGACAGGAGGGGGCACAGATACGCAGTATTTT. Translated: CASSQGTGGGTDTQYF.

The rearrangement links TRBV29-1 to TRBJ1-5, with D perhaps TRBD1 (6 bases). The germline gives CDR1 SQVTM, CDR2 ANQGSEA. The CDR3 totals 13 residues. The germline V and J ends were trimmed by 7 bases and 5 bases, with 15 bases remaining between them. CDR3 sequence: CSAGESGDQPQHF. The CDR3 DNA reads TGCAGCGCCGGGGAGTCAGGGGATCAGCCCCAGCATTTT.

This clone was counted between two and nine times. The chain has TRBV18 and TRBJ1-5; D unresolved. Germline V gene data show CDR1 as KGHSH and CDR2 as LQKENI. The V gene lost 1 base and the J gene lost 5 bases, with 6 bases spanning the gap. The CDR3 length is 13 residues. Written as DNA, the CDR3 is TGTGCCAGCTCACCACTCGGGGATCAGCCCCAGCATTTT. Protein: CASSPLGDQPQHF.

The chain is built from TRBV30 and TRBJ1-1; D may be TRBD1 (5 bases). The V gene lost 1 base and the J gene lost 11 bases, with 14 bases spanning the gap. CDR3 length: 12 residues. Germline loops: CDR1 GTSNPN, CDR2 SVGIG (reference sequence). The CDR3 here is CAWSAFFRDAFF. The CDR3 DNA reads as TGTGCCTGGAGTGCCTTCTTCAGGGATGCTTTCTTT.

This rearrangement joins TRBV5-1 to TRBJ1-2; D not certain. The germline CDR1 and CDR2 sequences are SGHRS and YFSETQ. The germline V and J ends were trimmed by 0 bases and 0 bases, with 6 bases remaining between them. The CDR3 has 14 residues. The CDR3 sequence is CASSLGSANYGYTF. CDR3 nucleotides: TGCGCCAGCAGCTTGGGTTCTGCTAACTATGGCTACACCTTC.

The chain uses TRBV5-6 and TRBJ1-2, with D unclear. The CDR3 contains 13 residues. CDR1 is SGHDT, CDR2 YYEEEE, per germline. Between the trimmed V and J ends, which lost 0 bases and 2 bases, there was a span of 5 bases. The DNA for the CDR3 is TGTGCCAGCAGCTTGGAGAGAAACTATGGCTACACCTTC. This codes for CASSLERNYGYTF.

The DNA for the CDR3 is TGCGCCAGCAGCGGGAGCACGGGGCCCTACGAGCAGTACTTC. It yields the protein CASSGSTGPYEQYF. The chain couples TRBV5-1 to TRBJ2-7, with D tentatively TRBD1 or TRBD2 (5 bases each). V was shortened by 4 bases and J by 2 bases, with 13 bases between the two germline ends. Germline CDR1 and CDR2: SGHRS and YFSETQ. This CDR3 comprises 14 residues.

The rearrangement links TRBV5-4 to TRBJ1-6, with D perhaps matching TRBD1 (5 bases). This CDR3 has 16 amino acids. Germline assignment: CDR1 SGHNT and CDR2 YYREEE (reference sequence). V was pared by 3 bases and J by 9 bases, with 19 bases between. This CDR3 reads CASSSGHRGRSSPLHF. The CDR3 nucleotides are TGTGCCAGCAGCTCAGGGCATCGGGGTAGGAGTTCACCCCTCCACTTT.

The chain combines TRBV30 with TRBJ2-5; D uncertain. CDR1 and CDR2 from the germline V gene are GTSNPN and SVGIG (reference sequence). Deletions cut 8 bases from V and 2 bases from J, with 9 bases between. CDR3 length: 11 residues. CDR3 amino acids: CATAKQETQYF. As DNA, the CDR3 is TGTGCCACAGCAAAACAAGAGACCCAGTACTTC. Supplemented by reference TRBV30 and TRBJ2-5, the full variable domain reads SQTIHQWPATLVQPVGSPLSLECTVEGTSNPNLYWYRQAAGRGLQLLFYSVGIGQISSEVPQNLSASRPQDRQFILSSKKLLLSDSGFYLCATAKQETQYFGPGTRLLVL.

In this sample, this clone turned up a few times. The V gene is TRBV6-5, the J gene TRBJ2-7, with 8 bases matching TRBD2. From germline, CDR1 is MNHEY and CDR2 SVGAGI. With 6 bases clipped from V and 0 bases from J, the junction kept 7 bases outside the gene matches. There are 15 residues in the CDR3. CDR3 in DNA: TGTGCCAGCAGACGTCCGGGACTAGGCTCCTACGAGCAGTACTTC. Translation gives CASRRPGLGSYEQYF.

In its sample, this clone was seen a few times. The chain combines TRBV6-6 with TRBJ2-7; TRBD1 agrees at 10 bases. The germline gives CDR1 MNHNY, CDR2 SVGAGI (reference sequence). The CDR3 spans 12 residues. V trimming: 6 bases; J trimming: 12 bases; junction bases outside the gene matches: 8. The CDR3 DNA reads TGTGCCAGCAGCTTTAACCGGGACAGGGGGTACTTC. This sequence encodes CASSFNRDRGYF.

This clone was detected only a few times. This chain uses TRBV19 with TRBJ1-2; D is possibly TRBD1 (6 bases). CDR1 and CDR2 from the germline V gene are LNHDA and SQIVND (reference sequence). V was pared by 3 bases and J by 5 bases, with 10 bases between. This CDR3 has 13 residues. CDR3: CASSIGGPYGYTF. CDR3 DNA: TGTGCCAGTAGTATTGGGGGGCCTTATGGCTACACCTTC.

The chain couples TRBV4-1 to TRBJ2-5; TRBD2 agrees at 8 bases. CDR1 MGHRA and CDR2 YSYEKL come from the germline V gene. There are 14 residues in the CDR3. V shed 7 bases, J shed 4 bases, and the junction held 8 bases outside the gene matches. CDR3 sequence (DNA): TGCGCCAGCACCCCGACTAGCGTGGGAGAGACCCAGTACTTC. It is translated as CASTPTSVGETQYF.

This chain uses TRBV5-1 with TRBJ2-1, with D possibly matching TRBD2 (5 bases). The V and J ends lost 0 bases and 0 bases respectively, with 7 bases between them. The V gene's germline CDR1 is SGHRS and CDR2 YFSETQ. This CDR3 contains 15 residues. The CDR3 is CASSLGGFSYNEQFF. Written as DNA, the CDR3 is TGCGCCAGCAGCTTGGGAGGGTTCTCCTACAATGAGCAGTTCTTC.

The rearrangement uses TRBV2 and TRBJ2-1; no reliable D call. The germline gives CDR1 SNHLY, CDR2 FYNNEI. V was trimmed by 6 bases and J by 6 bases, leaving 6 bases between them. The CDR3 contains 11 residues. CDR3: CASSLRNEQFF. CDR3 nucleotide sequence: TGTGCCAGCAGCTTACGCAATGAGCAGTTCTTC.

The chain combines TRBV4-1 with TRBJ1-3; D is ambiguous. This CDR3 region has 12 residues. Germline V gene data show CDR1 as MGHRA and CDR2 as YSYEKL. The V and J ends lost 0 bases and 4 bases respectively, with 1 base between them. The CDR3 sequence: CASSQEGNTIYF. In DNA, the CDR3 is TGCGCCAGCAGCCAAGAGGGAAACACCATATATTTT.

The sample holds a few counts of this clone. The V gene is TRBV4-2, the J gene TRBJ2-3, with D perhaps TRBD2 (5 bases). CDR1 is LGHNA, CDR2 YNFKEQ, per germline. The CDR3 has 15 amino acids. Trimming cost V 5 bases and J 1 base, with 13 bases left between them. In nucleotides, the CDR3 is TGTGCCAGCAGCGCCGGAGGTCCGGGCACAGATACGCAGTATTTT. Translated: CASSAGGPGTDTQYF.

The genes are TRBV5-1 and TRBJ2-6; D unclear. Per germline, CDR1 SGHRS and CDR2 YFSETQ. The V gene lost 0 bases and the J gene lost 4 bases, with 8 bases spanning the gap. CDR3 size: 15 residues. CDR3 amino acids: CASSLASGGANVLTF. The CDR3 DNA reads TGCGCCAGCAGCTTGGCCTCTGGAGGGGCCAACGTCCTGACTTTC.

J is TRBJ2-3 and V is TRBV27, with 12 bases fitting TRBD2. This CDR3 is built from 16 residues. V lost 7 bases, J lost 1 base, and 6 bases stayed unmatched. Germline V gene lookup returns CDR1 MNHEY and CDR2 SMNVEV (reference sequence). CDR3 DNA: TGTGCCAGCACCAAAAGACTAGCGGGGGGCACAGATACGCAGTATTTT. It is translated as CASTKRLAGGTDTQYF.

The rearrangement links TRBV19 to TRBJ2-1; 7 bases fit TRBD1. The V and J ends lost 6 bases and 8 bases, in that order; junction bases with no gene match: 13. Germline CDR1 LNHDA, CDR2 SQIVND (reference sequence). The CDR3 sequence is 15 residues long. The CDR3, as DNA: TGTGCCAGTAGCCTGACAGGGCGAGTTTACGATGAGCAGTTCTTC. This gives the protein CASSLTGRVYDEQFF.